The 2 T cell receptor beta chains given below trace back to one sample, sequenced in a study of ipilimumab plus nivolumab after autologous stem cell transplantation. Produced via immunoSEQ multiplex PCR; TCRdb's table is partial and in-frame only. The sample consists of about 84,000 clones, under 85% of them appearing once. This specimen was PBMCs, taken in a trial of ipilimumab plus nivolumab as post-transplant consolidation. The receptors were gathered from a male donor with diffuse large B-cell lymphoma.

The chain uses TRBV19 and TRBJ2-7, with a tentative D call TRBD2 (5 bases). Per germline, CDR1 LNHDA and CDR2 SQIVND (reference sequence). V gave up 3 bases and J gave up 0 bases, with 15 bases separating them. This CDR3 spans 16 amino acids. CDR3 residues: CASSMPPGKSSYEQYF. CDR3 DNA: TGTGCCAGTAGTATGCCCCCGGGAAAGAGCTCCTACGAGCAGTACTTC. Full variable domain (remainder filled in from reference TRBV19 and TRBJ2-7): DGGITQSPKYLFRKEGQNVTLSCEQNLNHDAMYWYRQDPGQGLRLIYYSQIVNDFQKGDIAEGYSVSREKKESFPLTVTSAQKNPTAFYLCASSMPPGKSSYEQYFGPGTRLTVT.

The V and J genes are TRBV7-8 and TRBJ2-6, with D possibly TRBD1 on 6 matching bases. The CDR3 is 16 amino acids. Trimming removed 1 base from V and 2 bases from J, with 9 bases in between. From germline, CDR1 is SGHVS and CDR2 FQNEAQ. The CDR3 here is CASSLVQGAGANVLTF. The CDR3 DNA reads as TGTGCCAGCAGCTTAGTACAGGGTGCTGGGGCCAACGTCCTGACTTTC.